This record looks at one T cell receptor beta chain sequence and its context. V shed 6 bases and J 5 bases; nucleotides not matched to a gene: 10. This CDR3 comprises 15 residues. Germline values: CDR1 KGHDR, CDR2 SFDVKD. This record belongs to a study of blood T cell repertoires in COVID-19. Study information: The analysed material was cDNA or gDNA that came from T cells, B-cell-depleted T cells, or PBMCs.

This table comes from immunoSEQ multiplex PCR, and its TCRdb copy is limited to in-frame clones, with some not included. The sample shows around 250,000 clones, around 80% of them seen only once. This chain joins TRBV24-1 and TRBJ2-3; 7 nucleotides align to TRBD2. The TCR was taken from an elderly man with acute or convalescent COVID-19. The specimen was peripheral blood. The CDR3 sequence is CATSPSGKGLDTQYF. CDR3 bases: TGTGCCACCAGTCCAAGCGGGAAAGGGCTAGATACGCAGTATTTT.